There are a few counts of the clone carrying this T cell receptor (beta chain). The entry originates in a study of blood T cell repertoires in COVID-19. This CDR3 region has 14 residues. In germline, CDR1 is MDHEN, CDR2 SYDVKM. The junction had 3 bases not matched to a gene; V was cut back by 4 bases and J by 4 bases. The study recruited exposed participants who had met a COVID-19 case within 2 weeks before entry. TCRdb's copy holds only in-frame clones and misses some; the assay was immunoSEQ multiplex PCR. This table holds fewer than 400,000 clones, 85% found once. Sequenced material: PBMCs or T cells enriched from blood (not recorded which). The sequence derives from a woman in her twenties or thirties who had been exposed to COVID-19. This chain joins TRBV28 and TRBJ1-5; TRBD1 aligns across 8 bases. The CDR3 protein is CASSSWDRNQPQHF. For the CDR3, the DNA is TGTGCCAGCAGTTCCTGGGACAGGAATCAGCCCCAGCATTTT.